The 20 T cell receptor beta chains reported below all come from one sample, sequenced in a study of identical twins' blood T cells. TCRdb passed the 5' RACE reads through MiXCR, listing each CDR3 protein once. The sample lists around 380,000 distinct CDR3 sequences; roughly 30% were seen once. The sample taken for sequencing was PBMCs. The receptors were gathered from a woman aged 18 to 55 in good health.

The chain couples TRBV29-1 to TRBJ2-6, with TRBD1 matching over 7 bases. CDR1 is SQVTM and CDR2 is ANQGSEA in the germline V gene. This CDR3 comprises 14 residues. The CDR3 DNA follows: TGCAACGTGAGAACAGGGGCTGGGGCCAACGTCCTGACTTTC. Its protein is CNVRTGAGANVLTF.

V and J are TRBV5-1 and TRBJ1-1; possible D gene TRBD1, 5 bases. The V end was cut by 0 bases, the J end by 9 bases, with 12 bases between. Germline CDR1 reads SGHRS; CDR2 reads YFSETQ. This CDR3 has 13 residues. CDR3 in DNA: TGCGCCAGCAGCTTGGAGTCTGGGGGGAAAGCTTTCTTT. Translating gives CASSLESGGKAFF.

Note on this clonotype: Germline and junction disagree at one end, which may indicate a read error. The J gene is TRBJ2-3, the V gene TRBV11-2; D not certain. The CDR3 is 17 residues long. Germline V gives CDR1 SGHAT, CDR2 FQNNGV. The CDR3 DNA reads TGTACCAGCAGCCGCCTTGCCCTTGGCGCTCGCACAGATACGCAGTATTTT. It specifies CTSSRLALGARTDTQYF.

This clonotype came up a few times. The V and J genes are TRBV10-3 and TRBJ2-1, with 7 bases matching TRBD2. V trimming: 4 bases; J trimming: 0 bases; junction bases outside the gene matches: 9. Germline CDR1 ENHRY, CDR2 SYGVKD. The CDR3 consists of 17 residues. The CDR3 is CAISVGASGTSYNEQFF. Written as DNA, the CDR3 is TGTGCCATCAGTGTAGGAGCTAGCGGTACCTCCTACAATGAGCAGTTCTTC.

In this sample, this clonotype turned up a few times. In DNA form, the CDR3 reads TGTGCCAGCAGCGCCGAGGGGGGAGCTTTCTTT. This encodes CASSAEGGAFF. The V and J genes are TRBV7-9 and TRBJ1-1; a weak D match, TRBD1 (6 bases). CDR1 is SEHNR and CDR2 is FQNEAQ in the germline V gene (reference sequence). V was shortened by 5 bases and J by 10 bases, with 11 bases between the two germline ends. This CDR3 has 11 amino acids.

The rearrangement uses TRBV5-1 and TRBJ2-1, with 7 bases that match TRBD2. CDR3 size: 12 residues. V shed 4 bases, J shed 11 bases, and the junction held 6 bases outside the gene matches. The germline V gene encodes CDR1 SGHRS and CDR2 YFSETQ. The CDR3 here is CASSQEGLQQFF. The CDR3 DNA follows: TGCGCCAGCAGCCAGGAGGGACTACAGCAGTTCTTC.

This clonotype has only a few counts. The rearrangement links TRBV20-1 to TRBJ1-5; 9 bases align to TRBD1. The CDR3 length is 16 residues. The ends lost 6 bases at V and 2 bases at J; junction bases unmatched: 11. Germline V CDR1 and CDR2: DFQATT, SNEGSKA (reference sequence). The CDR3 nucleotides are TGCAGTGCCCAACCCCGGACAGGGGCCGGCAATCAGCCCCAGCATTTT. This codes for CSAQPRTGAGNQPQHF.

This clonotype was found many times. This rearrangement joins TRBV19 to TRBJ1-4; D remains unclear. V was trimmed by 6 bases and J by 0 bases, leaving 17 bases between them. CDR1 and CDR2 from the germline V gene are LNHDA and SQIVND (reference sequence). CDR3 length: 17 amino acids. This CDR3 reads CASSTIRISSTNEKLFF. CDR3 in DNA: TGTGCCAGTAGCACAATAAGGATCAGCTCAACTAATGAAAAACTGTTTTTT.

This chain connects TRBV7-9 to TRBJ1-2, with D unclear. Trimming shortened V by 8 bases and J by 7 bases, and 14 bases separated the two germline ends. Germline CDR1 and CDR2: SEHNR and FQNEAQ (reference sequence). This CDR3 is built from 12 residues. CDR3: CASHLLSSGYTF. As DNA, the CDR3 is TGTGCCAGCCACTTATTATCTTCTGGCTACACCTTC.

The chain couples TRBV9 to TRBJ2-1, with D possibly TRBD2 on 6 matching bases. This CDR3 is built from 15 residues. Trimming stripped 0 bases from V and 4 bases from J, with 11 bases between. The germline V gene encodes CDR1 SGDLS and CDR2 YYNGEE. DNA of the CDR3: TGTGCCAGCAGCGTAGTGTCGGGGGATTACAATGAGCAGTTCTTC. Encoded protein: CASSVVSGDYNEQFF.

This clonotype showed up just a few times. The chain links TRBV20-1 to TRBJ2-7, with D possibly TRBD2 on 6 matching bases. The ends were cut back, 0 bases at V and 0 bases at J, with 9 bases in the middle. Per the germline V gene, CDR1 is DFQATT and CDR2 is SNEGSKA (reference sequence). The CDR3 is 14 residues long. CDR3 DNA sequence: TGCAGTGCTAGAGAGCGGGGTATCTCCTACGAGCAGTACTTC. Its translation is CSARERGISYEQYF.

This clonotype was detected a few times. CDR3 amino acids: CASSSQGSNYGYTF. The CDR3 nucleotides are TGTGCCAGCAGTAGTCAGGGGTCCAACTATGGCTACACCTTC. J is TRBJ1-2 and V is TRBV2; the D gene is possibly TRBD1 (6 bases). Trimming stripped 5 bases from V and 2 bases from J, with 12 bases between. CDR3 size: 14 residues. Germline V gene lookup returns CDR1 SNHLY and CDR2 FYNNEI. The entire variable domain, with the rest obtained from reference TRBV2 and TRBJ1-2, is as follows: EPEVTQTPSHQVTQMGQEVILRCVPISNHLYFYWYRQILGQKVEFLVSFYNNEISEKSEIFDDQFSVERPDGSNFTLKIRSTKLEDSAMYFCASSSQGSNYGYTFGSGTRLTVV.

In this sample, this clonotype turned up a few times. The chain employs TRBV18 and TRBJ1-4; D remains unclear. Trimming pared 1 base from V and 5 bases from J, leaving 11 bases between. The CDR3 contains 15 residues. The germline V gene encodes CDR1 KGHSH and CDR2 LQKENI. The CDR3 DNA follows: TGTGCCAGCTCACCACGAGCAGGAAGCAATGAAAAACTGTTTTTT. This sequence encodes CASSPRAGSNEKLFF.

This clonotype was counted only a few times. The chain recombines TRBV11-2 with TRBJ2-1; no definite D call. Trimming pared 2 bases from V and 9 bases from J, leaving 8 bases between. Germline CDR1 SGHAT, CDR2 FQNNGV. This CDR3 contains 12 residues. The CDR3 DNA reads TGTGCCAGCAGCTTACTAAACGGTGAGCAGTTCTTC. Translated: CASSLLNGEQFF.

The sample holds one count of this clonotype. This chain joins TRBV11-2 and TRBJ2-5, with D unclear. This CDR3 comprises 15 residues. The germline V gene encodes CDR1 SGHAT and CDR2 FQNNGV. V was pared by 5 bases and J by 4 bases, with 17 bases between. CDR3 sequence reads: CASSLPGLRGETQYF. CDR3 coding DNA: TGTGCCAGCAGCCTACCAGGTCTCCGAGGAGAGACCCAGTACTTC.

The chain uses TRBV20-1 and TRBJ2-1, with D maybe TRBD2 (5 bases). This CDR3 comprises 15 residues. The V gene's germline CDR1 is DFQATT and CDR2 SNEGSKA (reference sequence). Trimming cost V 0 bases and J 3 bases, with 12 bases left between them. The CDR3 nucleotides are TGCAGTGCTAGAGATCTTGCGGGTCACTACAATGAGCAGTTCTTC. As protein: CSARDLAGHYNEQFF.

This clonotype was picked up a small number of times. The chain has TRBV18 and TRBJ1-2; a possible D gene is TRBD1 (5 bases). The length of the CDR3 is 13 residues. CDR1 is KGHSH and CDR2 is LQKENI in the germline V gene. V was cut by 11 bases and J by 3 bases, with 16 bases left in between. CDR3 DNA: TGTGCCTGCGGCCAAGGGACGGACTATGGCTACACCTTC. The encoded protein is CACGQGTDYGYTF.

This clonotype was observed a handful of times. This chain connects TRBV18 to TRBJ2-5; D not resolved. The CDR3 has 13 amino acids. The V end lost 0 bases, the J end lost 3 bases, and 5 bases lay between the germline ends. CDR1 KGHSH and CDR2 LQKENI come from the germline V gene. The CDR3 sequence: CASSPPTEETQYF. CDR3 DNA sequence: TGTGCCAGCTCACCACCGACGGAAGAGACCCAGTACTTC.

Here the CDR3 reads CASSQESGGPLNEQFF. The CDR3 nucleotides read TGTGCCAGCAGCCAAGAATCGGGGGGGCCTCTAAATGAGCAGTTCTTC. The chain recombines TRBV14 with TRBJ2-1; 8 nucleotides line up with TRBD2. Germline assignment: CDR1 SGHDN and CDR2 FVKESK. The ends lost 0 bases at V and 7 bases at J; junction bases unmatched: 8. This CDR3 spans 16 amino acids.

The chain joins TRBV24-1 to TRBJ1-1; TRBD1 aligns across 7 bases. CDR1 and CDR2 from the germline V gene are KGHDR and SFDVKD. After removal of 2 bases from V and 6 bases from J, the junction contained 8 bases not matched to a gene. This CDR3 spans 15 amino acids. Here the CDR3 DNA reads TGTGCCACCAGTGATTCGAGACAGGGCGGATCTGAAGCTTTCTTT. This gives the protein CATSDSRQGGSEAFF.